Given below is one T cell receptor (beta chain) in context. The target of this receptor is not known. Qualities for individual bases were not recorded, and no much larger clone is one base off. The immunoSEQ Assay, a bias-controlled multiplex PCR, was used to amplify TCRbeta CDR3 regions from genomic DNA. The authors processed their data as follows. Nucleated cell counts per sample were estimated from amplification of reference gene primers within the assay. Sequence reads were collapsed and filtered to measure the absolute abundance of every unique TCRbeta CDR3 rearrangement. For each sample, productive Simpson clonality was calculated by taking the square root of Simpson's diversity index across productive rearrangements. TCRdb limited this immuneACCESS table to in-frame rearrangements with V and J called. A share of clones is missing; checked studies link under half to unresolved V genes, and the rest is unexplained. V and J calls and clone size follow that table, whereas D and trimming were derived from the DNA. The sample yields some 200,000 clones; around 85% were counted once. The ten largest clonotypes hold about 2.2% of the sample.

The source of the sample is a study of blood T cell repertoires in COVID-19 (dated by TCRdb to the early 2020s). With regard to the full study: Collaborator samples came from the United States, Italy and Spain and covered acute and convalescent phases of COVID-19. The repertoires were released in a freely available public database meant as a resource for research on the immune response to SARS-CoV-2. The samples were drawn from two sources: the first 160 participants of the ongoing ImmuneRACE study, and fewer than 1,500 subjects contributed by 6 global collaborators. Where HLA class I and class II types were available, the types were taken from metadata supplied by the sample provider, not from assay-based typing. Sample metadata almost always included a de-identified subject ID, COVID-19 status, age in years and sex. The material from the prospective study consisted of cDNA or gDNA derived from T cells, B-cell-depleted T cells, or PBMCs. The dataset comprised deeply sampled blood TCRbeta repertoires from subjects exposed to, actively infected with, or recovered from COVID-19.

From its cysteine to its phenylalanine, the CDR3 spans 15 amino acids. The kept DNA is CDR3 alone, 45 bases in frame from the first base. Trimming costs V 1 base and J 1 base, and their ends lie 9 bases apart. The germline V gene yields SGHTA for CDR1 and FQGNSA for CDR2. Overall study outcomes, separate from this receptor: Clinical and demographic metadata were provided uncurated, with the amount varying by source and participant.

Collaborating institutions collected whole blood in K2EDTA tubes following their own protocols. Collaborator samples were shipped for TCRbeta analysis as frozen whole blood, isolated PBMCs, or DNA extracted from either sample type. The source material was peripheral blood. This sequence originates from a woman aged 45-65 years with acute or convalescent COVID-19. This receptor chain uses TRBV7-2 and TRBJ2-3; 6 matching bases give a weak D call of TRBD1. CDR3 protein: CASSLDWTGTDTQYF. The base sequence is TGTGCCAGCAGCTTAGACTGGACAGGCACAGATACGCAGTATTTT.